The T cell receptor (beta chain) described here comes from a study of blood T cell repertoires in COVID-19. Trimming removed 5 bases from V and 8 bases from J, with 33 bases in between. The CDR3 length is 19 residues. The germline V gene has CDR1 KGHSH and CDR2 LQKENI. Some clones are missing from TCRdb's copy, which holds only in-frame ones; the method was immunoSEQ multiplex PCR. The top ten hold 8% to 9.5% of the sample, which has under 200,000 clones, about 74% seen once. This chain joins TRBV18 and TRBJ1-1; the D is unclear. The TCR sequence derives from a man aged 60 to 69 with acute or convalescent COVID-19. Input material: peripheral blood. The CDR3 DNA is TGTGCCAGCTCAGCGAGAGAGGCGGCCCTGAGGCAGCCCCACGGGGAAGCTTTCTTT. It specifies CASSAREAALRQPHGEAFF.